This TCR beta chain derives from a study of neurological immune-mediated disorders. This clonotype was counted ten times or more. TCRdb passed the 5' RACE reads through MiXCR, listing each CDR3 protein once. The sample consists of about 36,000 distinct CDR3 sequences, around a tenth of them appearing once. This CDR3 has 15 residues. With 0 bases removed from V and 2 bases from J, the gap between germline ends came to 9 bases. From germline, CDR1 is KGHSH and CDR2 LQKENI. The origin of this receptor is a young woman with HTLV-1-associated myelopathy (HAM/TSP). The chain carries TRBV18 and TRBJ2-3; no clear D. Sequencing was carried out using PBMCs. The CDR3 DNA follows: TGTGCCAGCTCACCACCGGGTATCTCCACAGATACGCAGTATTTT. It yields the protein CASSPPGISTDTQYF.